These 8 T cell receptor beta chains were sequenced from one sample in a study of cytomegalovirus exposure and HLA in healthy donors (TCRdb year 2017). The library was made by the immunoSEQ multiplex PCR assay. The multiplex PCR relied on a mix of 60 forward primers for TCR Vbeta segments and 13 reverse primers for TCR Jbeta segments. As stored in TCRdb, this immuneACCESS dataset retains in-frame rearrangements with V and J assigned. A fraction of the clones does not appear; measured against another copy, unresolved V genes explain less than half of the discrepancy, and the remainder lacks a known reason. Here the sample has some 140,000 clones; around four fifths occur a single time. Of the sample, more than 1.5% is held by the ten largest clones. Sequencing was carried out using PBMCs. The receptors shown here come from a man in his forties in good health and CMV-seronegative.

The chain is built from TRBV28 and TRBJ1-5, with no clear D. Germline CDR1 is MDHEN and CDR2 is SYDVKM. The CDR3 runs 12 residues. Deletions cut 5 bases from V and 4 bases from J, with 6 bases between. The CDR3 here is CASSVVNQPQHF. CDR3 nucleotide sequence: TGTGCCAGCAGTGTTGTAAATCAGCCCCAGCATTTT.

This chain joins TRBV25-1 and TRBJ2-7; D assignment may be TRBD1 or TRBD2 (6 bases each). This CDR3 is built from 12 residues. Germline CDR1 MGHDK, CDR2 SYGVNS. V was shortened by 10 bases and J by 6 bases, with 16 bases between the two germline ends. The CDR3 DNA reads as TGTGCCACCAGGGGAGGTTGGGGCGAGCAGTACTTC. Its protein is CATRGGWGEQYF.

The chain is built from TRBV7-2 and TRBJ1-6, with 10 bases matching TRBD1. V dropped 3 bases and J dropped 5; count of bases not matched to a gene: 1. CDR1 is SGHTA and CDR2 is FQGNSA in the germline V gene. CDR3 length: 15 residues. This CDR3 is CASSFDRGHNSPLHF. Written as DNA, the CDR3 is TGTGCCAGCAGCTTCGACAGGGGGCATAATTCACCCCTCCACTTT.

V and J are TRBV4-1 and TRBJ2-7, with 10 bases that match TRBD2. The CDR3 is 15 residues long. The V segment lost 0 bases and the J segment 6 bases; nucleotides outside the gene matches: 5. Germline CDR1 is MGHRA and CDR2 is YSYEKL. CDR3 coding DNA: TGCGCCAGCAGCCAAGACCTCGGGACTAGCGCCGAGCAGTACTTC. Amino acid sequence: CASSQDLGTSAEQYF.

Concerning this clone: Within the sample, other DNA sequences also encode this same CDR3. CDR3 in DNA: TGTGCCAGCAGTTTAAACAGGGGCCAGAACACTGAAGCTTTCTTT. This codes for CASSLNRGQNTEAFF. The rearrangement links TRBV28 to TRBJ1-1; TRBD1 aligns across 7 bases. This CDR3 spans 15 amino acids. The germline gives CDR1 MDHEN, CDR2 SYDVKM. V was clipped by 2 bases and J by 1 base; unmatched bases: 4.

The genes are TRBV11-2 and TRBJ2-5; 10 bases are shared with TRBD2. CDR3 length: 16 residues. J gave up 4 bases and V 5 bases, and 10 bases lay outside the gene matches. CDR1 is SGHAT and CDR2 is FQNNGV in the germline V gene. The CDR3 is CASSPQTLAGAETQYF. The CDR3 bases are TGTGCCAGCAGCCCCCAAACGCTAGCGGGAGCAGAGACCCAGTACTTC.

V and J are TRBV28 and TRBJ2-7; 9 bases are a match to TRBD2. Germline-derived CDR1 and CDR2 are MDHEN and SYDVKM. V was clipped by 4 bases and J by 0 bases; unmatched bases: 7. This CDR3 comprises 16 residues. The CDR3 coding sequence is TGTGCCAGCAGTTCCATTATTAGCGGGAGCTCCTACGAGCAGTACTTC. Its translation: CASSSIISGSSYEQYF.

The chain couples TRBV6-5 to TRBJ2-2, with TRBD2 as a possible D gene (5 bases). Looked up from germline, CDR1 is MNHEY and CDR2 is SVGAGI. Trimming cost V 8 bases and J 5 bases, with 18 bases left between them. The CDR3 sequence is 15 residues long. The CDR3 DNA reads TGTGCCAGCCAACGAGCTAGCCGGGCTACCGGGGAGCTGTTTTTT. This codes for CASQRASRATGELFF.